One sample yielded the 24 T cell receptor beta chains listed below, sequenced in a study of PD-1 blockade in classical Hodgkin lymphoma. Produced via immunoSEQ multiplex PCR; TCRdb's table is partial and in-frame only. The top ten hold around 3% of the sample, which has 20,000 to 25,000 clones, roughly 80% seen once. The time point was: cycle 4 day 1 (C4D1), after more than five weeks of nivolumab. The patients all showed relapse after autologous stem cell transplantation, while their brentuximab vedotin exposure varied. Magnetic negative selection was used to purify CD4+ T cells from thawed PBMCs. Source: CD4+ T cells from blood, taken before the fourth cycle of nivolumab. The receptor set was obtained from a human donor with classical Hodgkin lymphoma.

This clone is a singleton in its sample. V gene TRBV30 combines with J gene TRBJ1-5; no firm D call. The V and J ends lost 7 bases and 0 bases respectively, with 10 bases between them. The CDR3 loop spans 13 amino acids. Germline assignment: CDR1 GTSNPN and CDR2 SVGIG (reference sequence). This CDR3 is CAFSADSNQPQHF. The CDR3 DNA reads as TGTGCCTTCAGTGCCGATAGCAATCAGCCCCAGCATTTT.

The chain carries TRBV11-3 and TRBJ2-2; 9 nucleotides match TRBD1. The V and J ends lost 3 bases and 5 bases, in that order; junction bases with no gene match: 1. CDR1 is SGHNT, CDR2 YENEEA, per germline. This CDR3 has 14 residues. The CDR3 DNA reads TGTGCCAGCAGCTTGACAGGGGGTACCGGGGAGCTGTTTTTT. Its protein is CASSLTGGTGELFF.

CDR3 sequence (DNA): TGTGCCTGGAGCCGGGGGGGATCGAATGAAAAACTGTTTTTT. Its translation: CAWSRGGSNEKLFF. The V gene is TRBV30, the J gene TRBJ1-4; possibly TRBD1 for D (5 bases). V shed 3 bases and J shed 5 bases, with 13 bases lying between them. Germline CDR1 and CDR2: GTSNPN and SVGIG (reference sequence). The CDR3 is 14 residues long.

The chain has TRBV6-5 and TRBJ2-5; weak D call: TRBD2 (6 bases). Trimming pared 2 bases from V and 0 bases from J, leaving 10 bases between. This CDR3 comprises 15 residues. The germline V gene encodes CDR1 MNHEY and CDR2 SVGAGI. The CDR3 is CASSYMEGYQETQYF. CDR3 in DNA: TGTGCCAGCAGTTACATGGAGGGGTACCAAGAGACCCAGTACTTC.

V is TRBV6-6 and J is TRBJ1-3, with 7 bases identical to TRBD1. With V trimmed by 6 bases and J by 0 bases, 5 bases remained unmatched. The CDR3 has 15 amino acids. From germline, CDR1 is MNHNY and CDR2 SVGAGI (reference sequence). The CDR3 DNA is TGTGCCAGCAGGCCCAGGGGGTCCTCTGGAAACACCATATATTTT. The encoded protein is CASRPRGSSGNTIYF.

The V gene is TRBV6-5, the J gene TRBJ2-7; TRBD2 might be the D (5 bases). V lost 5 bases to trimming and J lost 6 bases, with 17 bases between them. CDR1 and CDR2 (germline): MNHEY, SVGAGI. This CDR3 comprises 14 residues. For the CDR3, the DNA is TGTGCCAGCAGTCCATATTCGAGGGCCTTCGAGCAGTACTTC. This sequence encodes CASSPYSRAFEQYF.

The chain uses TRBV14 and TRBJ1-2, with D perhaps TRBD1 (5 bases). The CDR3 is 12 residues long. V was pared by 1 base and J by 5 bases, with 5 bases between. Germline V CDR1 and CDR2: SGHDN, FVKESK. The CDR3 nucleotides read TGTGCCAGCAGCCAAGGACAGTATGGCTACACCTTC. It yields the protein CASSQGQYGYTF.

J is TRBJ1-1 and V is TRBV6-5, with D maybe TRBD1 (5 bases). Germline V gene data show CDR1 as MNHEY and CDR2 as SVGAGI. Trimming stripped 6 bases from V and 2 bases from J, with 10 bases between. This CDR3 comprises 13 residues. Here the CDR3 DNA reads TGTGCCAGCAGGGGGCCCTTCAACACTGAAGCTTTCTTT. Translated, it gives CASRGPFNTEAFF.

The rearrangement links TRBV9 to TRBJ2-4, with TRBD2 matching over 8 bases. CDR3 length equals 16 residues. J was trimmed by 5 bases and V by 4 bases; bases with no gene match: 11. CDR1 is SGDLS, CDR2 YYNGEE, per germline. As DNA, the CDR3 is TGTGCCAGCAGCCTTTCGGGGGGGCTAAGCCAAAACATTCAGTACTTC. This codes for CASSLSGGLSQNIQYF. The full variable domain, in which reference TRBV9 and TRBJ2-4 provide the parts outside the CDR3, is DSGVTQTPKHLITATGQRVTLRCSPRSGDLSVYWYQQSLDQGLQFLIQYYNGEERAKGNILERFSAQQFPDLHSELNLSSLELGDSALYFCASSLSGGLSQNIQYFGAGTRLSVL.

The chain is built from TRBV18 and TRBJ2-4; no reliable D call. Germline V gives CDR1 KGHSH, CDR2 LQKENI. Trimming took off 3 bases at V and 3 bases at J, with 6 bases between the two ends. This CDR3 contains 13 residues. The DNA for the CDR3 is TGTGCCAGCTCACCTGGTGTCAAAAACATTCAGTACTTC. It codes for CASSPGVKNIQYF. Combining the CDR3 with reference TRBV18 and TRBJ2-4 gives the whole variable domain NAGVMQNPRHLVRRRGQEARLRCSPMKGHSHVYWYRQLPEEGLKFMVYLQKENIIDESGMPKERFSAEFPKEGPSILRIQQVVRGDSAAYFCASSPGVKNIQYFGAGTRLSVL.

The chain recombines TRBV21-1 with TRBJ1-1. TRBV21-1 is reported as a pseudogene. The CDR3 has 15 residues. CDR3 nucleotide sequence: TGTGCCAGCAGCAGTGACCGCCGCCTGAACACTGAAGCTTTCTTT. Amino acid sequence: CASSSDRRLNTEAFF.

CDR3 residues: CASSVLRVGYTF. CDR3 nucleotides: TGTGCCAGCAGTGTACTCAGGGTGGGCTACACCTTC. The chain joins TRBV2 to TRBJ1-2, with a tentative D call TRBD1 (5 bases). Germline V gene lookup returns CDR1 SNHLY and CDR2 FYNNEI. CDR3 length equals 12 residues. V was clipped by 4 bases and J by 8 bases, with 11 bases between them. The full variable domain, in which reference TRBV2 and TRBJ1-2 provide the parts outside the CDR3, is EPEVTQTPSHQVTQMGQEVILRCVPISNHLYFYWYRQILGQKVEFLVSFYNNEISEKSEIFDDQFSVERPDGSNFTLKIRSTKLEDSAMYFCASSVLRVGYTFGSGTRLTVV.

The V call is TRBV30, the J call TRBJ2-5, with TRBD1 identical over 7 bases. CDR1 is GTSNPN, CDR2 SVGIG, per germline (reference sequence). Losses at the gene ends were 4 bases for V and 1 base for J; bases not matched to a gene: 0. The CDR3 is 12 residues long. CDR3 DNA: TGTGCCTGGACAGGGGGCCAAGAGACCCAGTACTTC. This translates into CAWTGGQETQYF.

This clone was seen just once. The rearrangement joins TRBV30 to TRBJ1-5, with D unresolved. This CDR3 has 13 residues. The germline CDR1 and CDR2 sequences are GTSNPN and SVGIG (reference sequence). Trimming took off 5 bases at V and 0 bases at J, with 8 bases between the two ends. CDR3 nucleotides: TGTGCCTGGGACAACCTTAGCAATCAGCCCCAGCATTTT. This encodes CAWDNLSNQPQHF. The whole variable domain, remainder taken from reference TRBV30 and TRBJ1-5, is SQTIHQWPATLVQPVGSPLSLECTVEGTSNPNLYWYRQAAGRGLQLLFYSVGIGQISSEVPQNLSASRPQDRQFILSSKKLLLSDSGFYLCAWDNLSNQPQHFGDGTRLSIL.

The genes are TRBV6-1 and TRBJ1-4, with 9 bases identical to TRBD1. In germline, CDR1 is MNHNS, CDR2 SASEGT. J was trimmed by 6 bases and V by 5 bases; bases with no gene match: 4. The CDR3 consists of 14 residues. The CDR3 nucleotides are TGTGCCAGCAGTCGGGACAGGGTAGATGAAAAACTGTTTTTT. Amino acids: CASSRDRVDEKLFF.

The gene calls are TRBV19 and TRBJ1-2; D uncertain. Trimming shortened V by 1 base and J by 4 bases, and 10 bases separated the two germline ends. The CDR3 is 14 residues long. From germline, CDR1 is LNHDA and CDR2 SQIVND (reference sequence). CDR3 sequence reads: CASSIALRTYGYTF. The CDR3 coding sequence is TGTGCCAGTAGTATAGCACTACGGACCTATGGCTACACCTTC.

The chain joins TRBV11-3 to TRBJ2-7; 7 positions agree with TRBD2. Germline CDR1 is SGHNT and CDR2 is YENEEA. The CDR3 has 16 residues. The ends lost 7 bases at V and 7 bases at J; junction bases unmatched: 19. CDR3 region: CASKAHWGGGPTEQYF. The CDR3 region has the DNA TGTGCCAGCAAGGCCCACTGGGGCGGGGGACCTACGGAGCAGTACTTC.

The chain has TRBV27 and TRBJ1-1; 7 bases align to TRBD1. CDR1 is MNHEY and CDR2 is SMNVEV in the germline V gene (reference sequence). V lost 5 bases, J lost 2 bases, and 5 bases stayed unmatched. The CDR3 contains 14 residues. In nucleotides, the CDR3 is TGTGCCAGCAGTCCCGGACAGGCCAACACTGAAGCTTTCTTT. Its translation: CASSPGQANTEAFF.

The rearrangement joins TRBV2 to TRBJ2-6; D is unclear. Trimming shortened V by 7 bases and J by 1 base, and 14 bases separated the two germline ends. The CDR3 consists of 16 residues. Germline-derived CDR1 and CDR2 are SNHLY and FYNNEI. CDR3 protein: CASTFHGVSGANVLTF. CDR3 nucleotides: TGTGCCAGCACGTTTCATGGGGTGTCTGGGGCCAACGTCCTGACTTTC.

J is TRBJ1-2 and V is TRBV18; D is ambiguous. Trimming shortened V by 6 bases and J by 7 bases, and 15 bases separated the two germline ends. This CDR3 has 13 amino acids. Germline lookup yields CDR1 KGHSH and CDR2 LQKENI. The CDR3 coding sequence is TGTGCCAGCTCGTATGGGATCGACGTTGGCTACACCTTC. This encodes CASSYGIDVGYTF. Full variable domain (rest looked up from reference TRBV18 and TRBJ1-2): NAGVMQNPRHLVRRRGQEARLRCSPMKGHSHVYWYRQLPEEGLKFMVYLQKENIIDESGMPKERFSAEFPKEGPSILRIQQVVRGDSAAYFCASSYGIDVGYTFGSGTRLTVV.

This rearrangement joins TRBV27 to TRBJ1-6; maybe TRBD1 (6 bases). Trimming removed 3 bases at V and 6 bases at J, with 15 bases between. Germline values: CDR1 MNHEY, CDR2 SMNVEV (reference sequence). This CDR3 is built from 16 residues. In DNA form, the CDR3 reads TGTGCCAGCAGTTTTTTTGGGGGCGTTATTAATTCACCCCTCCACTTT. This gives the protein CASSFFGGVINSPLHF.

This chain joins TRBV28 and TRBJ2-7, with 10 bases that match TRBD1. Germline assignment: CDR1 MDHEN and CDR2 SYDVKM. The CDR3 is 14 residues long. V shed 4 bases and J 7 bases; nucleotides not matched to a gene: 7. The CDR3 is CASSYGDRGGEQYF. The DNA for the CDR3 is TGTGCCAGCAGTTATGGGGACAGGGGAGGAGAGCAGTACTTC.

This clone was seen a few times. The rearrangement joins TRBV7-9 to TRBJ2-7, with TRBD2 as a possible D gene (6 bases). Trimming removed 5 bases at V and 2 bases at J, with 22 bases between. This CDR3 region has 17 residues. The germline gives CDR1 SEHNR, CDR2 FQNEAQ (reference sequence). This CDR3 is CASSHLRGLSSTYEQYF. The CDR3 bases are TGTGCCAGCAGCCATCTAAGGGGACTTTCATCTACCTACGAGCAGTACTTC.

V usage is TRBV7-3 and J usage is TRBJ2-7; possibly TRBD1 or TRBD2 for D (6 bases each). This CDR3 comprises 13 residues. V was clipped by 3 bases and J by 7 bases, with 13 bases between them. Germline lookup yields CDR1 SGHTA and CDR2 FQGTGA. The CDR3 region is CASSLEGVGEQYF. CDR3 nucleotide sequence: TGTGCCAGCAGCTTGGAGGGGGTCGGAGAGCAGTACTTC.